The 30 T cell receptor beta chains listed next were all sequenced from one sample in a study of cytomegalovirus exposure and HLA in healthy donors. Amplification used 60 Vbeta primers and 13 Jbeta primers. Profiling relied on immunoSEQ multiplex PCR, and the TCRdb table lists in-frame clones only, not all of them. This table holds 140,000 to 150,000 clones, about three quarters found once. The sample consisted of PBMCs. The receptor set was obtained from a male donor in good health and CMV-seronegative.

The chain joins TRBV6-4 to TRBJ2-1; a weak D match, TRBD1 (5 bases). Deletions cut 6 bases from V and 4 bases from J, with 10 bases between. The V gene's germline CDR1 is MRHNA and CDR2 SNTAGT. The CDR3 loop spans 13 amino acids. In DNA form, the CDR3 reads TGTGCCAGCAGCAAAGACAGTTACAATGAGCAGTTCTTC. Translated, it gives CASSKDSYNEQFF.

This clone appeared once. The chain carries TRBV5-5 and TRBJ1-2, with 8 bases fitting TRBD1. Germline V lookup: CDR1 SGHKS, CDR2 YYEKEE (reference sequence). The CDR3 loop spans 15 amino acids. V shed 4 bases and J 5 bases; nucleotides not matched to a gene: 10. Here the CDR3 DNA reads TGTGCCAGCAGCGTGGGTGGACAGGGTCTGTATGGCTACACCTTC. It codes for CASSVGGQGLYGYTF. Based on the CDR3 plus reference TRBV5-5 and TRBJ1-2, the full variable domain is DAGVTQSPTHLIKTRGQQVTLRCSPISGHKSVSWYQQVLGQGPQFIFQYYEKEERGRGNFPDRFSARQFPNYSSELNVNALLLGDSALYLCASSVGGQGLYGYTFGSGTRLTVV.

V gene TRBV11-3 combines with J gene TRBJ2-3; D is possibly TRBD2 (7 bases). The V gene's germline CDR1 is SGHNT and CDR2 YENEEA. V lost 3 bases and J 1 base, leaving 11 bases between the germline ends. This CDR3 has 15 amino acids. The CDR3 spells CASSLKGGGTDTQYF. The CDR3 region has the DNA TGTGCCAGCAGCTTGAAGGGGGGGGGCACAGATACGCAGTATTTT.

The rearrangement links TRBV5-1 to TRBJ2-2; TRBD2 matches 13 bases. The trim removed 0 bases at V and 0 bases at J, leaving 5 bases unmatched. CDR1 is SGHRS, CDR2 YFSETQ, per germline. The CDR3 runs 19 residues. In DNA, the CDR3 is TGCGCCAGCAGCTTGGGACTAGCGGGGGGCGAAACGAACACCGGGGAGCTGTTTTTT. This gives the protein CASSLGLAGGETNTGELFF.

This chain connects TRBV12-5 to TRBJ2-1; 12 nucleotides agree with TRBD2. V dropped 2 bases and J dropped 5; count of bases not matched to a gene: 7. The CDR3 runs to 17 residues. Germline lookup yields CDR1 LGHNT and CDR2 FRNRAP. The CDR3 region is CASGLPGLAGRHNEQFF. CDR3 DNA sequence: TGTGCTAGTGGTTTGCCCGGACTAGCGGGACGCCACAATGAGCAGTTCTTC. Variable domain in full (rest from reference TRBV12-5 and TRBJ2-1): DARVTQTPRHKVTEMGQEVTMRCQPILGHNTVFWYRQTMMQGLELLAYFRNRAPLDDSGMPKDRFSAEMPDATLATLKIQPSEPRDSAVYFCASGLPGLAGRHNEQFFGPGTRLTVL.

The genes are TRBV9 and TRBJ1-4, with TRBD1 identical over 7 bases. Per germline, CDR1 SGDLS and CDR2 YYNGEE. The CDR3 length is 16 residues. J gave up 2 bases and V 1 base, and 5 bases lay outside the gene matches. CDR3 amino acids: CASSVSTGPTNEKLFF. As DNA, the CDR3 is TGTGCCAGCAGCGTATCGACAGGGCCTACTAATGAAAAACTGTTTTTT.

The chain has TRBV19 and TRBJ1-3, with unresolved D. The CDR3 length is 13 residues. Per germline, CDR1 LNHDA and CDR2 SQIVND (reference sequence). V was clipped by 6 bases and J by 0 bases, with 6 bases between them. The CDR3, as DNA: TGTGCCAGTAGGGCGGGCTCTGGAAACACCATATATTTT. Encoded protein: CASRAGSGNTIYF.

This chain connects TRBV5-1 to TRBJ2-1; tentatively, D is TRBD2 (6 bases). The V and J ends lost 6 bases and 7 bases respectively, with 14 bases between them. The germline V gene has CDR1 SGHRS and CDR2 YFSETQ. The CDR3 is 13 amino acids. The CDR3 loop is CASTGDLGNEQFF. In DNA form, the CDR3 reads TGCGCCAGCACCGGGGACTTGGGAAATGAGCAGTTCTTC.

A single count supports this clone. The chain couples TRBV6-1 to TRBJ2-3; D remains unclear. The CDR3 has 13 amino acids. Trimming left V 11 bases short and J 0 bases short, with 12 bases between. The germline gives CDR1 MNHNS, CDR2 SASEGT. The CDR3 protein is CAGSVASTDTQYF. CDR3 DNA: TGTGCCGGAAGCGTGGCCAGCACAGATACGCAGTATTTT.

V gene TRBV7-9 combines with J gene TRBJ1-6; 8 positions match TRBD1. Germline V gene sequence: CDR1 SEHNR, CDR2 FQNEAQ (reference sequence). V lost 2 bases and J lost 8; bases outside the gene matches: 5. The CDR3 runs 15 residues. The CDR3 here is CASSLSDREYSPLHF. DNA of the CDR3: TGTGCCAGCAGCTTATCGGACAGGGAGTATTCACCCCTCCACTTT.

V is TRBV27 and J is TRBJ2-5, with unresolved D. Trimming took off 6 bases at V and 10 bases at J, with 15 bases between the two ends. Germline loops: CDR1 MNHEY, CDR2 SMNVEV (reference sequence). This CDR3 is built from 12 residues. The CDR3 DNA is TGTGCCAGCAGGACGGGTGAAAGAGACCAGTACTTC. It yields the protein CASRTGERDQYF.

With regard to this clone: The sample contains more than one DNA sequence encoding this CDR3. The chain is built from TRBV12-5 and TRBJ1-1; D call uncertain. Germline V gives CDR1 LGHNT, CDR2 FRNRAP. The CDR3 sequence is 13 residues long. V gave up 6 bases and J gave up 6 bases, with 14 bases separating them. Here the CDR3 reads CASGQTGGPEAFF. Here the CDR3 DNA reads TGTGCTAGTGGCCAAACCGGAGGGCCTGAAGCTTTCTTT.

The chain combines TRBV6-6 with TRBJ1-1; 9 nucleotides agree with TRBD1. Germline CDR1 is MNHNY and CDR2 is SVGAGI (reference sequence). CDR3 length: 16 residues. V lost 3 bases and J lost 4; bases outside the gene matches: 9. CDR3: CASSYGTGGRSTEAFF. CDR3 coding DNA: TGTGCCAGCAGTTATGGCACAGGGGGCCGAAGCACTGAAGCTTTCTTT.

This clone was detected a few times. The J gene is TRBJ2-5, the V gene TRBV15; 7 nucleotides match TRBD2. This CDR3 is 14 amino acids long. The V segment lost 4 bases and the J segment 4 bases; nucleotides outside the gene matches: 6. Germline V lookup: CDR1 LNHNV, CDR2 YYDKDF (reference sequence). The CDR3 is CATSNRGGLETQYF. The CDR3, as DNA: TGTGCCACCAGCAACCGCGGGGGTTTAGAGACCCAGTACTTC. Complete variable domain (other parts from reference TRBV15 and TRBJ2-5): DAMVIQNPRYQVTQFGKPVTLSCSQTLNHNVMYWYQQKSSQAPKLLFHYYDKDFNNEADTPDNFQSRRPNTSFCFLDIRSPGLGDTAMYLCATSNRGGLETQYFGPGTRLLVL.

This sequence joins TRBV7-3 and TRBJ1-5; D is possibly TRBD1 (6 bases). CDR3 length equals 18 residues. Germline lookup yields CDR1 SGHTA and CDR2 FQGTGA. Trimming took 2 bases from V and 0 from J, leaving 17 bases between them. CDR3 residues: CASSLVHRDKDSNQPQHF. The DNA for the CDR3 is TGTGCCAGCAGCTTAGTTCACCGGGACAAGGATAGCAATCAGCCCCAGCATTTT.

This clone has a single count. The chain couples TRBV6-1 to TRBJ2-7; D is perhaps TRBD1 (5 bases). There are 13 residues in the CDR3. Germline V gene sequence: CDR1 MNHNS, CDR2 SASEGT. Trimming cost V 8 bases and J 9 bases, with 20 bases left between them. CDR3 in amino acids: CASLLGQGDRQYF. The CDR3 DNA reads TGTGCCAGCCTCCTGGGTCAGGGCGATCGGCAGTACTTC.

This chain joins TRBV5-4 and TRBJ1-5; no firm D call. This CDR3 is built from 13 residues. From germline, CDR1 is SGHNT and CDR2 YYREEE (reference sequence). V was cut by 2 bases and J by 1 base, with 4 bases left in between. The CDR3 sequence: CASSFESNQPQHF. The DNA for the CDR3 is TGTGCCAGCAGCTTCGAGAGCAATCAGCCCCAGCATTTT.

This chain links TRBV5-1 with TRBJ2-5; 9 nucleotides align to TRBD2. Trimming took 7 bases from V and 1 from J; bases not matched to a gene: 8. This CDR3 spans 15 amino acids. Germline loops: CDR1 SGHRS, CDR2 YFSETQ. The CDR3 reads CASGAGGRGQETQYF. The CDR3 coding sequence is TGCGCCAGCGGCGCGGGCGGGAGGGGCCAAGAGACCCAGTACTTC. Drawing the rest from reference TRBV5-1 and TRBJ2-5, the complete variable domain is KAGVTQTPRYLIKTRGQQVTLSCSPISGHRSVSWYQQTPGQGLQFLFEYFSETQRNKGNFPGRFSGRQFSNSRSEMNVSTLELGDSALYLCASGAGGRGQETQYFGPGTRLLVL.

This clone has just a few counts. V gene TRBV5-8 combines with J gene TRBJ1-2; D is undetermined. Trimming left V 2 bases short and J 2 bases short, with 7 bases between. Germline V lookup: CDR1 SGHTS, CDR2 YDEGEE. The CDR3 is 13 amino acids. CDR3 DNA: TGTGCCAGCAGCTTCGGTCAAAACTATGGCTACACCTTC. Translated, it gives CASSFGQNYGYTF.

In DNA form, the CDR3 reads TGTGCCAGCAGTTCCCCCCCAAGCGGGAGGGCCAATGAGCAGTTCTTC. Its translation is CASSSPPSGRANEQFF. V and J are TRBV28 and TRBJ2-1; 10 bases line up with TRBD2. The CDR3 is 16 residues long. V lost 4 bases and J lost 6; bases outside the gene matches: 9. Germline V gene data show CDR1 as MDHEN and CDR2 as SYDVKM.

The V call is TRBV27, the J call TRBJ2-7; the match to TRBD1 covers 9 bases. V lost 6 bases, J lost 3 bases, and 6 bases stayed unmatched. CDR1 and CDR2 from the germline V gene are MNHEY and SMNVEV (reference sequence). This CDR3 has 14 amino acids. For the CDR3, the DNA is TGTGCCAGCAGAAGACAGGGGGACTTCTACGAGCAGTACTTC. Amino acid sequence: CASRRQGDFYEQYF.

The rearrangement links TRBV5-5 to TRBJ2-1; perhaps TRBD1 as D (6 bases). Per the germline V gene, CDR1 is SGHKS and CDR2 is YYEKEE (reference sequence). This CDR3 has 15 amino acids. Deletions cut 1 base from V and 7 bases from J, with 15 bases between. The CDR3: CASSLWQGSPNEQFF. The CDR3 DNA reads TGTGCCAGCAGCTTGTGGCAGGGGTCGCCTAATGAGCAGTTCTTC.

The rearrangement joins TRBV11-2 to TRBJ2-1; 8 bases line up with TRBD2. The CDR3 is 16 residues long. In germline, CDR1 is SGHAT, CDR2 FQNNGV. V lost 3 bases and J lost 3; bases outside the gene matches: 7. CDR3 bases: TGTGCCAGCAGCTTGAAGTCACTAGCGGACTACAATGAGCAGTTCTTC. Its translation: CASSLKSLADYNEQFF. Looking up the rest from reference TRBV11-2 and TRBJ2-1 gives the full variable domain: EAGVAQSPRYKIIEKRQSVAFWCNPISGHATLYWYQQILGQGPKLLIQFQNNGVVDDSQLPKDRFSAERLKGVDSTLKIQPAKLEDSAVYLCASSLKSLADYNEQFFGPGTRLTVL.

By sample share, this clone is medium-sized. This chain uses TRBV6-4 with TRBJ2-1; TRBD2 aligns across 11 bases. The CDR3 loop spans 15 amino acids. V shed 0 bases and J 6 bases; nucleotides not matched to a gene: 1. Looked up from germline, CDR1 is MRHNA and CDR2 is SNTAGT. CDR3 sequence: CASSDSSGGANEQFF. As DNA, the CDR3 is TGTGCCAGCAGTGACTCTAGCGGGGGGGCCAATGAGCAGTTCTTC.

The chain couples TRBV10-3 to TRBJ1-5; D remains unclear. This CDR3 has 14 amino acids. The V end lost 4 bases, the J end lost 0 bases, and 7 bases lay between the germline ends. Germline CDR1 reads ENHRY; CDR2 reads SYGVKD. This CDR3 is CAISAGDSNQPQHF. CDR3 DNA sequence: TGTGCCATCAGTGCAGGTGATAGCAATCAGCCCCAGCATTTT.

This clone was found a few times. The V and J genes are TRBV9 and TRBJ1-3; D possibly corresponds to TRBD1 (5 bases). Germline V lookup: CDR1 SGDLS, CDR2 YYNGEE. V was cut by 4 bases and J by 0 bases, with 11 bases left in between. This CDR3 has 15 amino acids. The CDR3 nucleotides are TGTGCCAGCAGCAGCGACAGCTACTCTGGAAACACCATATATTTT. Its translation: CASSSDSYSGNTIYF.

The gene calls are TRBV19 and TRBJ1-2; 7 positions agree with TRBD1. This CDR3 has 15 amino acids. In germline, CDR1 is LNHDA, CDR2 SQIVND (reference sequence). Trimming took 6 bases from V and 3 from J; bases not matched to a gene: 10. The CDR3 DNA reads TGTGCCAGTAGGTCCCCACGACAGGGCGACTATGGCTACACCTTC. It encodes CASRSPRQGDYGYTF.

The table lists this clone with a few counts. This sequence joins TRBV15 and TRBJ2-7, with a weak D call TRBD2 (6 bases). This CDR3 comprises 15 residues. The germline V and J ends were trimmed by 0 bases and 5 bases, with 14 bases remaining between them. Germline V lookup: CDR1 LNHNV, CDR2 YYDKDF (reference sequence). CDR3 protein: CATSRDAEGFNEQYF. The CDR3 coding sequence is TGTGCCACCAGCAGAGACGCGGAGGGGTTCAACGAGCAGTACTTC.

Note on this clone: Germline is not matched at one junction end, which may reflect a read error. Here the CDR3 reads CASSPPTGRYTEAFF. The CDR3 DNA reads TGTGCCAGCAGCCCTCCGACAGGGAGGTACACCGAAGCTTTCTTT. This chain uses TRBV6-5 with TRBJ1-1, with TRBD1 matching over 7 bases. The CDR3 contains 15 residues. Germline lookup yields CDR1 MNHEY and CDR2 SVGAGI.

This chain joins TRBV5-4 and TRBJ1-2; D call uncertain. Between the trimmed V and J ends, which lost 8 bases and 12 bases, there was a span of 26 bases. Germline V CDR1 and CDR2: SGHNT, YYREEE (reference sequence). CDR3 length equals 14 residues. For the CDR3, the DNA is TGTGCCAGTGCCGACGAGGGCGGAGCGTTGGAGAACACCTTC. Protein: CASADEGGALENTF.